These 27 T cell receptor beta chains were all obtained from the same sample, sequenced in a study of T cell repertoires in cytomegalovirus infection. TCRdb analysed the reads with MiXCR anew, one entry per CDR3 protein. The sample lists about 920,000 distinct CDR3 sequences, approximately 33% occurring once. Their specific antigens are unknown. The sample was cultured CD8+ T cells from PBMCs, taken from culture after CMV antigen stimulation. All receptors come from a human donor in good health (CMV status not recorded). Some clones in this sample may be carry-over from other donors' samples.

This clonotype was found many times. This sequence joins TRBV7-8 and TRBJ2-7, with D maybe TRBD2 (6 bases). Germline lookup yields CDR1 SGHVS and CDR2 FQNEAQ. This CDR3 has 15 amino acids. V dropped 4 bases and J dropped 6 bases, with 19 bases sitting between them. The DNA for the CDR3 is TGTGCCAGCAGCTCCACCCCGGGACTTCTTCCCGAGCAGTACTTC. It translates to CASSSTPGLLPEQYF. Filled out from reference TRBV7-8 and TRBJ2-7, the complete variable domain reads GAGVSQSPRYKVAKRGQDVALRCDPISGHVSLFWYQQALGQGPEFLTYFQNEAQLDKSGLPSDRFFAERPEGSVSTLKIQRTQQEDSAVYLCASSSTPGLLPEQYFGPGTRLTVT.

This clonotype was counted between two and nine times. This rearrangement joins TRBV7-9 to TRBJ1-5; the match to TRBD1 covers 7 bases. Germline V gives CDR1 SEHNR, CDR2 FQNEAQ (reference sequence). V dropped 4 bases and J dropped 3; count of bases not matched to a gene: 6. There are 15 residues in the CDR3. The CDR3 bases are TGTGCCAGCAGCTATGACAGGGAGATCAATCAGCCCCAGCATTTT. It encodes CASSYDREINQPQHF.

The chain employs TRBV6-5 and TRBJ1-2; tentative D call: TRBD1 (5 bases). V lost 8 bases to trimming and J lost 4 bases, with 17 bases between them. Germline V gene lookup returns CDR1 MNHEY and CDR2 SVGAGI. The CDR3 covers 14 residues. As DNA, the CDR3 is TGTGCCAGCTCCTTCAGGGAATTGGGCTATGGCTACACCTTC. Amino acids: CASSFRELGYGYTF.

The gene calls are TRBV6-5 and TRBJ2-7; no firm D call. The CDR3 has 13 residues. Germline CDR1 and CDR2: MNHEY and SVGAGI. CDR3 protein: CASSPHSSSEQYV. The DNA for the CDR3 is TGTGCCAGCAGTCCTCATTCTTCCTCCGAGCAGTACGTC.

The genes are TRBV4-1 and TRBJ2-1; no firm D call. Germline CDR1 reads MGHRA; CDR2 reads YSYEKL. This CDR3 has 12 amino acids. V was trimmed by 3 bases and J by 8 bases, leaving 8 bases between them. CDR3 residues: CASSQVPDEQFF. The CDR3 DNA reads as TGCGCCAGCAGCCAGGTCCCCGATGAGCAGTTCTTC.

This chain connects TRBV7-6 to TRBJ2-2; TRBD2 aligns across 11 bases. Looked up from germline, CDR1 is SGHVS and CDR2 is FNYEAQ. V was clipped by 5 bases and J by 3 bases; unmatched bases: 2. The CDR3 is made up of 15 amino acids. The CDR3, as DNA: TGTGCCAGCAGCGGGACTAGCGGTTACACCGGGGAGCTGTTTTTT. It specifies CASSGTSGYTGELFF.

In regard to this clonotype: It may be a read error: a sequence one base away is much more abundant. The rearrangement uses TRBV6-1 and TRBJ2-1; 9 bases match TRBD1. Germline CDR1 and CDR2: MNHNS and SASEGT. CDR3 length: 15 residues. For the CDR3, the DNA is TGTGCCAACAGTCCTAGACAGGGGGTATACAATGAGCAGTTCTTC. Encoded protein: CANSPRQGVYNEQFF.

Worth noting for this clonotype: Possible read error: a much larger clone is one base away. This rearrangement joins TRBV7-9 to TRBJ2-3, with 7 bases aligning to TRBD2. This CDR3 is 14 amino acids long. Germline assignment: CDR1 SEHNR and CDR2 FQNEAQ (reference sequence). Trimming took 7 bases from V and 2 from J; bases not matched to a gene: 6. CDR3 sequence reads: CASTVGGTTDTQYF. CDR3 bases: TGTGCCAGCACGGTCGGGGGGACCACAGATACGCAGTATTTT.

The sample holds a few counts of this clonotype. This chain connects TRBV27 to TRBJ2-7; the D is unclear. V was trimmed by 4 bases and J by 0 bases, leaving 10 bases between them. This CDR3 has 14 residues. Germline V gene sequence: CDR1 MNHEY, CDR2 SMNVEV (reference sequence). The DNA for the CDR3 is TGTGCCAGCAGTTCCCGGCAGAGCTCCTACGAGCAGTACGTC. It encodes CASSSRQSSYEQYV.

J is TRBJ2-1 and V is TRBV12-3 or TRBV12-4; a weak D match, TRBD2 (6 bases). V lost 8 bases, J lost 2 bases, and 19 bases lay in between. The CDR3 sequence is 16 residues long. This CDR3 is CASGPPGVGPYNEQFF. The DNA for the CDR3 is TGTGCCAGCGGTCCCCCGGGGGTAGGCCCCTACAATGAGCAGTTCTTC.

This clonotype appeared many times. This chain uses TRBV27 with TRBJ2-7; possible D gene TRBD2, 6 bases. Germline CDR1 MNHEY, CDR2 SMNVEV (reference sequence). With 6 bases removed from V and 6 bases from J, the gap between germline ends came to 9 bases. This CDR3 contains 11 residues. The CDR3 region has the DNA TGTGCCAGCAGCTTCGGGGGCGAGCAGTACTTC. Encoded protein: CASSFGGEQYF.

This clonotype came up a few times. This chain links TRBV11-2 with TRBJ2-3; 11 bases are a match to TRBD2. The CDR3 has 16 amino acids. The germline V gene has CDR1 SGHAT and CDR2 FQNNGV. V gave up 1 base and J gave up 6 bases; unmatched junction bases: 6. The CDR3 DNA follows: TGTGCCAGCAGCTTAGTAGCGGGGGGGCTTCAGGATACGCAGTATTTT. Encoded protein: CASSLVAGGLQDTQYF.

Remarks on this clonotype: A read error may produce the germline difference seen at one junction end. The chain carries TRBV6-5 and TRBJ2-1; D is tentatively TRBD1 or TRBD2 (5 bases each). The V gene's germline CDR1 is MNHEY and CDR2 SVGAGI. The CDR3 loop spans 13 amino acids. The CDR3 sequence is CANSYEGRDEQFF. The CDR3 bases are TGTGCCAACAGTTACGAGGGGCGGGATGAGCAGTTCTTC.

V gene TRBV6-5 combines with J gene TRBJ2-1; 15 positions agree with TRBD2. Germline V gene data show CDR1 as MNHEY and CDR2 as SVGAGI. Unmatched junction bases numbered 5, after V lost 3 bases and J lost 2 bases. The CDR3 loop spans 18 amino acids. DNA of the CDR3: TGTGCCAGCAGTTATGGGACTAGCGGGGGGACCGCCTACAATGAGCAGTTCTTC. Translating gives CASSYGTSGGTAYNEQFF.

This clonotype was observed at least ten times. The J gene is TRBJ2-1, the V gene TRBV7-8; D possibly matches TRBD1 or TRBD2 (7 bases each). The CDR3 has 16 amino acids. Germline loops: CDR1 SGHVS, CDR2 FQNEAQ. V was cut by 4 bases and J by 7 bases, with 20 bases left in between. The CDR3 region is CASSSMPGGGRNEQFF. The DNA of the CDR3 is TGTGCCAGCAGCTCGATGCCAGGGGGGGGGCGGAATGAGCAGTTCTTC.

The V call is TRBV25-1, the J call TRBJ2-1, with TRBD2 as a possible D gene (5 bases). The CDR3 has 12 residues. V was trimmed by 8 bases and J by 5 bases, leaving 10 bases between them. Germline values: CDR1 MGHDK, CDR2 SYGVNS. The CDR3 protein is CASGYGNNEQFF. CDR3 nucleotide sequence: TGTGCCAGCGGCTACGGGAACAATGAGCAGTTCTTC.

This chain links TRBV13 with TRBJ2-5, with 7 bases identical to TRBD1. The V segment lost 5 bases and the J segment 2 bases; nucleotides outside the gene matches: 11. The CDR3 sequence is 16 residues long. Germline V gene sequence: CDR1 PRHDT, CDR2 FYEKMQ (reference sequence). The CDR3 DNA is TGTGCCAGCAGCCCTACCCTCGGGACAGATCAAGAGACCCAGTACTTC. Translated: CASSPTLGTDQETQYF.

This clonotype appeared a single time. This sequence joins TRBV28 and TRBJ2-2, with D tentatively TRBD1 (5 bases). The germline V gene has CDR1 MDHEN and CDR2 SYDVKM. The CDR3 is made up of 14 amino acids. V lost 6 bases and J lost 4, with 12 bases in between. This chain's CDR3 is CASSHTGSTGELFF. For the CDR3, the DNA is TGTGCCAGCAGCCATACAGGTAGCACCGGGGAGCTGTTTTTT.

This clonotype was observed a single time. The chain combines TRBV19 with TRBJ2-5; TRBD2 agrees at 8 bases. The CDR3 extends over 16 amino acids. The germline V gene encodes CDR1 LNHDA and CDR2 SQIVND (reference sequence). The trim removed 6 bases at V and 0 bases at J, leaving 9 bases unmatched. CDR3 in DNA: TGTGCCAGTAGCAAGGGCCCAGCGGGGGACCAAGAGACCCAGTACTTC. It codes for CASSKGPAGDQETQYF. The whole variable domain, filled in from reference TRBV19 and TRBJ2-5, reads DGGITQSPKYLFRKEGQNVTLSCEQNLNHDAMYWYRQDPGQGLRLIYYSQIVNDFQKGDIAEGYSVSREKKESFPLTVTSAQKNPTAFYLCASSKGPAGDQETQYFGPGTRLLVL.

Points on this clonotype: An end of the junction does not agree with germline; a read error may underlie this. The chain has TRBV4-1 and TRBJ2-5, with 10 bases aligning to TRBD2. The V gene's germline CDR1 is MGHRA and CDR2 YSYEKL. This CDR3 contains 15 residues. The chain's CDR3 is CASSQDLAGEETQYF. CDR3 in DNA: TGTGCCAGCAGCCAAGACCTAGCGGGGGAAGAGACCCAGTACTTC.

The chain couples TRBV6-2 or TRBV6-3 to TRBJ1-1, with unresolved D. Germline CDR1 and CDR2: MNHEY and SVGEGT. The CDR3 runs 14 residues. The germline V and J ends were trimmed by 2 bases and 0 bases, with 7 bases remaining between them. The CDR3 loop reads CASSYLELNTEAFF. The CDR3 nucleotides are TGTGCCAGCAGTTACCTTGAATTGAACACTGAAGCTTTCTTT.

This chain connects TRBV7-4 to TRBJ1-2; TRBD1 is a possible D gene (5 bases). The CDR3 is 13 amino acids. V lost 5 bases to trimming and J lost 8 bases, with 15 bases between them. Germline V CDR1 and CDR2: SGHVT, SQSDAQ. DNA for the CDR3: TGTGCCAGCAGCGACCCAGGGACCCCCGGCTACACCTTC. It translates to CASSDPGTPGYTF.

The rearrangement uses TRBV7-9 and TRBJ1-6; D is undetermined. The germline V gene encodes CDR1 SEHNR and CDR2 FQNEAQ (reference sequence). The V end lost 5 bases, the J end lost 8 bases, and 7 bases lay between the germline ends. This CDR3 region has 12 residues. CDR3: CASSPGYSPLHF. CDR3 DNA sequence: TGTGCCAGCAGCCCCGGGTATTCACCCCTCCACTTT.

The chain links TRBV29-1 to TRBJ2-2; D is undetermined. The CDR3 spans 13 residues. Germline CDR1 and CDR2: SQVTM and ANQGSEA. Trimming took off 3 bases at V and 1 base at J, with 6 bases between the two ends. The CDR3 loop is CSVDSQNTGELFF. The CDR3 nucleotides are TGCAGCGTTGACAGCCAGAACACCGGGGAGCTGTTTTTT.

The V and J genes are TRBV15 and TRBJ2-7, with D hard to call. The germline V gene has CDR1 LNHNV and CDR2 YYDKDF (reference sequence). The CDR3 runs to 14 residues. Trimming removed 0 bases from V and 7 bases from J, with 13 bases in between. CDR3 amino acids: CATSRDRVVDEQYF. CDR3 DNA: TGTGCCACCAGCAGAGATCGGGTCGTAGATGAGCAGTACTTC.

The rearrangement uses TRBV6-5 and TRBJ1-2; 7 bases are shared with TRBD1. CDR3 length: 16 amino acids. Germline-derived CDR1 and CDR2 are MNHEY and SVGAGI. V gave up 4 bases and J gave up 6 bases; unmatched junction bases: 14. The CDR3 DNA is TGTGCCAGCAGTTTCCTCCCTGGACAGGTTAAAGATGGCTACACCTTC. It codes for CASSFLPGQVKDGYTF.

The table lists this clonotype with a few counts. DNA for the CDR3: TGTGCCAGCAGTGCTAAAAGGGGAGGGGGCAACACTGAAGCTTTCTTT. This sequence encodes CASSAKRGGGNTEAFF. J is TRBJ1-1 and V is TRBV6-1; TRBD1 matches at 7 bases. Trimming at V came to 4 bases and at J to 2 bases, leaving 10 bases not matched to a gene. The CDR3 extends over 16 amino acids. The germline V gene encodes CDR1 MNHNS and CDR2 SASEGT.